This T cell receptor (beta chain) came from a study of blood T cell repertoires in COVID-19. The CDR3 runs 14 residues. Trimming left V 4 bases short and J 10 bases short, with 20 bases between. In germline, CDR1 is SGHNT, CDR2 YYREEE (reference sequence). Generated by immunoSEQ multiplex PCR, the TCRdb table keeps only in-frame clones and is missing some. The sample has around 300,000 clones; roughly 90% are singletons. The source is a middle-aged woman who had recovered from COVID-19. The sequencing sample was made of PBMCs or T cells enriched from blood (not recorded which). This chain joins TRBV5-4 and TRBJ1-2; tentatively, D is TRBD1 (5 bases). The CDR3 is CASSPRMGRADYTF. The CDR3 coding sequence is TGTGCCAGCAGCCCCCGTATGGGCAGGGCGGACTACACCTTC.